The rows below give T cell receptor beta chains drawn from one sample of a study of CD8 T cells in Susac syndrome. TCRdb reprocessed the immunoSEQ multiplex PCR reads with MiXCR, giving one entry per CDR3 protein. The sample yields 120,000 to 150,000 distinct CDR3 sequences, approximately 93% seen once. Sequencing used CD4+ T cells from PBMCs. These receptors all stem from a human donor in good health. Both conserved end residues are part of each CDR3. A D gene is named only where the DNA matches it firmly. Clone size is shown for a subset of rows, as once, few, many or a class of expanded clone.

cdr3_aa cdr3_nt j_call v_call clone_size d_call cdr3_length
CASSYEGPNSGNTIYF TGTGCCAGCAGTTACGAGGGACCGAACTCTGGAAACACCATATATTTT TRBJ1-3 TRBV6-5 . . 16
CSASALGQAMNTEAFF TGCAGTGCTAGTGCCTTGGGACAGGCTATGAACACTGAAGCTTTCTTT TRBJ1-1 TRBV20-1 . TRBD1 16
CSAREQRSYEQYF TGCAGTGCTAGGGAACAGCGTTCCTACGAGCAGTACTTC TRBJ2-7 TRBV20-1 . . 13
CASNHRTGADTQYF TGTGCCAGCAACCACAGGACAGGGGCAGATACGCAGTATTTT TRBJ2-3 TRBV5-4 . TRBD1 14
CASSQGVHEQFF TGTGCCAGCAGCCAAGGGGTGCATGAGCAGTTCTTC TRBJ2-1 TRBV3-1 once . 12
CASSYRHRQETQYF TGTGCCAGCAGTTACAGGCACAGACAAGAGACCCAGTACTTC TRBJ2-5 TRBV6-6 . . 14
CSARGQGQETQYF TGCAGTGCTAGAGGACAGGGCCAAGAGACCCAGTACTTC TRBJ2-5 TRBV20-1 . TRBD1 13
CASSLIGTGAGKLFF TGTGCCAGCAGCTTGATCGGGACAGGGGCTGGAAAACTGTTTTTT TRBJ1-4 TRBV5-4 . TRBD1 15
CASSHRDRGYGIYF TGTGCCAGCAGCCATCGGGACAGGGGATACGGCATATATTTT TRBJ1-3 TRBV3-1 . TRBD1 14
CASSPPRANTGELFF TGCGCCAGCAGCCCACCCCGGGCGAACACCGGGGAGCTGTTTTTT TRBJ2-2 TRBV5-1 . . 15
CASSPVGRETQYF TGTGCCAGCTCACCGGTAGGGAGAGAGACCCAGTACTTC TRBJ2-5 TRBV18 . . 13
CATSRGETGEKLFF TGTGCCACCAGCAGAGGGGAGACGGGGGAAAAACTGTTTTTT TRBJ1-4 TRBV15 . . 14
CASSREGLVKEKLFF TGTGCCAGCAGCCGGGAGGGGTTAGTAAAGGAAAAACTGTTTTTT TRBJ1-4 TRBV3-1 . . 15
CASSQSAATEAFF TGCGCCAGCAGTCAATCGGCGGCTACTGAAGCTTTCTTT TRBJ1-1 TRBV23-1 . . 13
CSVRQGDGGANVLTF TGCAGTGTAAGACAGGGGGATGGTGGGGCCAACGTCCTGACTTTC TRBJ2-6 TRBV20-1 . TRBD1 15
CASSDRTSGRVYEQYF TGTGCCAGCAGTGACCGGACTAGCGGGAGAGTCTACGAGCAGTACTTC TRBJ2-7 TRBV2 . TRBD2 16
CASSFGNDYGYTF TGTGCCAGCAGCTTCGGCAACGACTATGGCTACACCTTC TRBJ1-2 TRBV7-6 . . 13
CASSKQGNTEAFF TGTGCCAGCAGCAAACAGGGGAACACTGAAGCTTTCTTT TRBJ1-1 TRBV7-2 . . 13
CASSRILAGGQETQYF TGTGCCAGCAGCCGGATCCTAGCGGGAGGACAAGAGACCCAGTACTTC TRBJ2-5 TRBV5-4 . TRBD2 16
CATSDATEGYTF TGTGCCACCAGTGATGCCACAGAGGGCTACACCTTC TRBJ1-2 TRBV24-1 . . 12
CSVVYYEQYF TGCAGCGTTGTTTACTACGAGCAGTACTTC TRBJ2-7 TRBV29-1 . . 10
CASSPDPRGGAGANVLTF TGTGCCAGCAGCCCGGATCCTAGGGGAGGGGCTGGGGCCAACGTCCTGACTTTC TRBJ2-6 TRBV9 . TRBD2 18
CASSMMRGREKFF TGTGCCAGTAGTATGATGCGGGGGCGCGAAAAGTTCTTC TRBJ2-1 TRBV19 . . 13
CASSSLAEYTDTQYF TGTGCCAGCAGCTCCCTAGCGGAATACACAGATACGCAGTATTTT TRBJ2-3 TRBV7-2 . TRBD2 15
CAWSSPLTSGRRIYNEQFF TGTGCCTGGAGTTCCCCACTAACTAGCGGGAGGAGGATTTACAATGAGCAGTTCTTC TRBJ2-1 TRBV30 . TRBD2 19
CASSMIGQNTEAFF TGTGCCAGTAGTATGATAGGGCAGAACACTGAAGCTTTCTTT TRBJ1-1 TRBV19 . . 14
CASSAAQRSYGYTF TGTGCCAGCAGCGCGGCTCAGCGGTCCTATGGCTACACCTTC TRBJ1-2 TRBV7-9 . . 14
CASSESGSSEQFF TGTGCCAGCAGTGAAAGCGGGAGTAGTGAGCAGTTCTTC TRBJ2-1 TRBV2 . TRBD2 13
CSGDTYNEQFF TGCAGCGGGGACACCTACAATGAGCAGTTCTTC TRBJ2-1 TRBV29-1 . . 11
CATSDTGNYGYTF TGTGCCACCAGTGATACGGGTAACTATGGCTACACCTTC TRBJ1-2 TRBV24-1 . . 13
CSARDARPQYF TGCAGTGCTAGAGATGCCAGGCCCCAGTACTTC TRBJ2-5 TRBV20-1 . . 11
CASSFGLGAHQPQHF TGTGCCAGCAGTTTTGGTTTGGGGGCCCATCAGCCCCAGCATTTT TRBJ1-5 TRBV12-3/TRBV12-4 . . 15
CASSRRGPFLAEYF TGCGCCAGCAGTCGCAGGGGCCCCTTCTTAGCGGAGTACTTC TRBJ2-7 TRBV23-1 . . 14
CASSSQGRGTEAFF TGTGCCAGCAGTTCCCAGGGGCGCGGCACTGAAGCTTTCTTT TRBJ1-1 TRBV6-6 . . 14
CASSAGQGHYEQYF TGTGCCAGTAGCGCCGGACAGGGCCACTACGAGCAGTACTTC TRBJ2-7 TRBV19 once TRBD1 14
CASGLGAVDTGELFF TGTGCTAGTGGTTTGGGGGCAGTTGACACCGGGGAGCTGTTTTTT TRBJ2-2 TRBV12-5 . . 15
CASSPGHSGGGSGAFF TGTGCCAGCAGCCCGGGGCACTCTGGGGGCGGATCTGGCGCTTTCTTT TRBJ1-1 TRBV5-6 . . 16
CASSQPRETQYF TGTGCCAGCAGCCAACCAAGAGAGACCCAGTACTTC TRBJ2-5 TRBV3-1 . . 12
CAWMPGTSINEQFF TGTGCCTGGATGCCCGGGACTAGTATCAATGAGCAGTTCTTC TRBJ2-1 TRBV30 . TRBD2 14
CASTYGSGSPGEQYF TGTGCCAGCACCTACGGGAGCGGGAGTCCCGGCGAGCAGTACTTC TRBJ2-7 TRBV6-6 . TRBD2 15
CASSETSYEQYF TGTGCCAGCAGTGAAACTAGCTACGAGCAGTACTTC TRBJ2-7 TRBV2 . . 12
CASSLYGRLNYGYTF TGTGCCAGCAGTTTGTACGGCAGGTTAAACTATGGCTACACCTTC TRBJ1-2 TRBV27 . . 15
CASSPTEIWGNTIYF TGTGCCAGCAGCCCTACAGAAATTTGGGGAAACACCATATATTTT TRBJ1-3 TRBV9 . . 15
CASSLAFRAGYYNEQFF TGTGCCAGCAGCTTAGCGTTCAGGGCGGGATATTACAATGAGCAGTTCTTC TRBJ2-1 TRBV11-2 . . 17
CASSTFLRTIRGNTIYF TGTGCCAGTAGTACCTTTCTCCGGACTATTCGAGGAAACACCATATATTTT TRBJ1-3 TRBV19 . . 17
CASSSSTGGQPQHF TGCGCCAGCAGTTCCTCGACAGGGGGGCAGCCCCAGCATTTT TRBJ1-5 TRBV10-2 . TRBD1 14
CASSFSGRLTYEQYF TGTGCCAGCAGTTTCAGCGGGAGGCTTACCTACGAGCAGTACTTC TRBJ2-7 TRBV27 . TRBD2 15
CASSLWEQETQYF TGTGCCAGCAGCCTTTGGGAACAAGAGACCCAGTACTTC TRBJ2-5 TRBV3-1 . . 13
CASSLSLPPNTGELFF TGTGCCAGCAGCCTCTCTTTGCCTCCGAACACCGGGGAGCTGTTTTTT TRBJ2-2 TRBV12-3/TRBV12-4 . . 16
CASSLGTAMNTEAFF TGTGCCAGCAGTTTAGGGACAGCAATGAACACTGAAGCTTTCTTT TRBJ1-1 TRBV12-3/TRBV12-4 . . 15
CASSLVSRVGQETQYF TGTGCCAGCAGCTTAGTTTCTAGGGTGGGCCAAGAGACCCAGTACTTC TRBJ2-5 TRBV7-2 once . 16